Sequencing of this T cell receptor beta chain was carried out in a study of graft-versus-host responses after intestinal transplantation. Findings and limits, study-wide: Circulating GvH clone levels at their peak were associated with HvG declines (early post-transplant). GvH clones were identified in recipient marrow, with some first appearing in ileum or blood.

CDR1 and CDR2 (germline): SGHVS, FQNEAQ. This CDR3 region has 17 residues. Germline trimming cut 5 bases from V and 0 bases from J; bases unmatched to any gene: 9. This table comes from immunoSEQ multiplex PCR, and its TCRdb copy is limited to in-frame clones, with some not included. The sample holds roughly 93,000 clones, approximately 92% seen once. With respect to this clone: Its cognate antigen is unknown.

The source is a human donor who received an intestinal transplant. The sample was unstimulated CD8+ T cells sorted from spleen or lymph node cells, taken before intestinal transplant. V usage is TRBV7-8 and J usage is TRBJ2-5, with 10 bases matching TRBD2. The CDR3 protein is CASSLLASGGYQETQYF. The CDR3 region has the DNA TGTGCCAGCAGCCTACTGGCTAGCGGGGGTTACCAAGAGACCCAGTACTTC.